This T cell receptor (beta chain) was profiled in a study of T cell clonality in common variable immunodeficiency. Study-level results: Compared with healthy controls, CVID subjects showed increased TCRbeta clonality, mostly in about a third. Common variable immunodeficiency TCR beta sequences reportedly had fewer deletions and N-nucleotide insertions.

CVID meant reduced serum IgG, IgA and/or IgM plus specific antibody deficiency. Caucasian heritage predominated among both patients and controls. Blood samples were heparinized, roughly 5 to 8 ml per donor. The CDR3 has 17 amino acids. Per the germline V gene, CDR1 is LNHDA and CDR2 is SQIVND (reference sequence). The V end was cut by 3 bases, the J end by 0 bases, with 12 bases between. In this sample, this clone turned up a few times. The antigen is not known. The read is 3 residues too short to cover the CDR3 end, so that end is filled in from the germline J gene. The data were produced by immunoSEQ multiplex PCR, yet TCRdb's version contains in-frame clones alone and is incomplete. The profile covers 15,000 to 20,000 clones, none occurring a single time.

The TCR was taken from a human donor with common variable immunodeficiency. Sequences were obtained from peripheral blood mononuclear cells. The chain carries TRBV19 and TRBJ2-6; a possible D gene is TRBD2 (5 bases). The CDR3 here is CASSIPGTSSGANVLTF. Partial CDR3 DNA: TGTGCCAGTAGTATTCCAGGCACTAGCTCTGGGGCCAACGTC.